The 19 T cell receptor beta chains given below trace back to one sample, sequenced in a study of blood T cell repertoires in COVID-19. Some clones are missing from TCRdb's copy, which holds only in-frame ones; the method was immunoSEQ multiplex PCR. The table records about 170,000 clones, more than 75% of them present only once. The specimen sequenced was peripheral blood. The receptors were sampled from a man aged 45 to 65 who had recovered from COVID-19.

This clone showed up just once. This sequence joins TRBV27 and TRBJ2-7; a weak D match, TRBD1 (6 bases). V was cut by 3 bases and J by 8 bases, with 11 bases left in between. The germline V gene encodes CDR1 MNHEY and CDR2 SMNVEV (reference sequence). This CDR3 spans 12 amino acids. CDR3 sequence: CASSFGRGKQYF. As DNA, the CDR3 is TGTGCCAGCAGTTTCGGCAGGGGCAAGCAGTACTTC.

The chain uses TRBV27 and TRBJ2-5; D is possibly TRBD2 (6 bases). The CDR3 contains 14 residues. V dropped 5 bases and J dropped 5 bases, with 15 bases sitting between them. Germline CDR1 reads MNHEY; CDR2 reads SMNVEV (reference sequence). The CDR3 DNA follows: TGTGCCAGCAGTCCCAGATGGGCGGGGGAGACCCAGTACTTC. Its protein product is CASSPRWAGETQYF.

The rearrangement links TRBV29-1 to TRBJ2-1; D is uncertain. This CDR3 region has 12 residues. Trimming cost V 4 bases and J 6 bases, with 10 bases left between them. The germline V gene encodes CDR1 SQVTM and CDR2 ANQGSEA. CDR3 residues: CSVGPRPNEQFF. CDR3 coding DNA: TGCAGCGTTGGCCCTAGACCCAATGAGCAGTTCTTC.

The table lists this clone with a count of one. The V call is TRBV5-4, the J call TRBJ2-7; the match to TRBD2 covers 12 bases. Trimming removed 0 bases from V and 7 bases from J; junction bases left unmatched: 5. The CDR3 extends over 15 amino acids. Per germline, CDR1 SGHNT and CDR2 YYREEE (reference sequence). Written as DNA, the CDR3 is TGTGCCAGCAGCTTGGATACTAGCGGGAGGAGAGAGCAGTACTTC. Translated, it gives CASSLDTSGRREQYF.

The genes are TRBV7-9 and TRBJ2-7; the match to TRBD1 covers 7 bases. Trimming at V came to 3 bases and at J to 5 bases, leaving 4 bases not matched to a gene. Per germline, CDR1 SEHNR and CDR2 FQNEAQ (reference sequence). This CDR3 is 13 amino acids long. The CDR3 reads CASSLTGQDEQYF. As DNA, the CDR3 is TGTGCCAGCAGCTTGACAGGGCAGGACGAGCAGTACTTC. Full variable domain (remainder filled in from reference TRBV7-9 and TRBJ2-7): DTGVSQNPRHKITKRGQNVTFRCDPISEHNRLYWYRQTLGQGPEFLTYFQNEAQLEKSRLLSDRFSAERPKGSFSTLEIQRTEQGDSAMYLCASSLTGQDEQYFGPGTRLTVT.

This clone appeared once. CDR3 loop: CATSDYPSGGETGELFF. CDR3 coding DNA: TGTGCCACCAGTGATTATCCTAGCGGGGGAGAAACCGGGGAGCTGTTTTTT. This rearrangement joins TRBV24-1 to TRBJ2-2; 10 positions agree with TRBD2. CDR3 length: 17 residues. Trimming at V came to 2 bases and at J to 5 bases, leaving 7 bases not matched to a gene. The germline gives CDR1 KGHDR, CDR2 SFDVKD.

The chain links TRBV21-1 to TRBJ2-7; the table's TRBD2 call for D was not verified on the DNA. TRBV21-1 is a documented pseudogene. CDR3 length equals 14 residues. Written as DNA, the CDR3 is TGTGCCAGCAGCCTCAGGACTAGTACTTACGAGCAGTACTTC. As protein: CASSLRTSTYEQYF.

The rearrangement uses TRBV5-4 and TRBJ2-7; D unresolved. Germline values: CDR1 SGHNT, CDR2 YYREEE (reference sequence). This CDR3 comprises 15 residues. Trimming cost V 0 bases and J 2 bases, with 12 bases left between them. CDR3 nucleotides: TGTGCCAGCAGCTTGGACCCAGTCGTGACCTACGAGCAGTACTTC. This gives the protein CASSLDPVVTYEQYF.

A word on this clone: Relative to the germline gene, one junction end is altered; a read error may explain this. V and J are TRBV15 and TRBJ2-3; the D gene is possibly TRBD2 (6 bases). Germline lookup yields CDR1 LNHNV and CDR2 YYDKDF (reference sequence). The CDR3 totals 14 residues. CDR3 sequence (DNA): TGTGCCACCAGCAGAGATACTAGCATAGATACGCAGTATTTT. It yields the protein CATSRDTSIDTQYF. Full variable domain (missing parts from reference TRBV15 and TRBJ2-3): DAMVIQNPRYQVTQFGKPVTLSCSQTLNHNVMYWYQQKSSQAPKLLFHYYDKDFNNEADTPDNFQSRRPNTSFCFLDIRSPGLGDTAMYLCATSRDTSIDTQYFGPGTRLTVL.

The V and J genes are TRBV7-9 and TRBJ1-6, with no clear D. Trimming left V 10 bases short and J 5 bases short, with 18 bases between. Germline values: CDR1 SEHNR, CDR2 FQNEAQ (reference sequence). The CDR3 covers 15 residues. CDR3 protein: CAIPSSLQDNSPLHF. The DNA for the CDR3 is TGTGCCATCCCCTCCTCTCTGCAGGATAATTCACCCCTCCACTTT.

This clone appeared once. The V and J genes are TRBV7-2 and TRBJ2-1, with a weak D call TRBD1 (5 bases). Germline V gene lookup returns CDR1 SGHTA and CDR2 FQGNSA. The CDR3 is made up of 14 amino acids. The germline V and J ends were trimmed by 2 bases and 3 bases, with 8 bases remaining between them. The DNA for the CDR3 is TGTGCCAGCAGCTTAACAGGCCTCTACAATGAGCAGTTCTTC. This sequence encodes CASSLTGLYNEQFF.

A single count supports this clone. The chain uses TRBV6-2 or TRBV6-3 and TRBJ2-6; TRBD1 matches 7 bases. The CDR3 has 15 residues. The junction had 2 bases not matched to a gene; V was cut back by 5 bases and J by 1 base. Germline V gene data show CDR1 as MNHEY and CDR2 as SVGEGT. The CDR3: CASSKTGSGANVLTF. CDR3 bases: TGTGCCAGCAGTAAGACAGGGTCTGGGGCCAACGTCCTGACTTTC.

The gene calls are TRBV9 and TRBJ2-6; 8 positions agree with TRBD1. This CDR3 region has 15 residues. The V gene end was trimmed by 3 bases and the J gene end by 4 bases; junction bases not matched to a gene: 3. The germline gives CDR1 SGDLS, CDR2 YYNGEE. In DNA, the CDR3 is TGTGCCAGCAGCGGACAGGGGAACGGGGCCAACGTCCTGACTTTC. Its translation is CASSGQGNGANVLTF. Full variable domain (outside the CDR3, taken from reference TRBV9 and TRBJ2-6): DSGVTQTPKHLITATGQRVTLRCSPRSGDLSVYWYQQSLDQGLQFLIQYYNGEERAKGNILERFSAQQFPDLHSELNLSSLELGDSALYFCASSGQGNGANVLTFGAGSRLTVL.

This chain uses TRBV29-1 with TRBJ1-2; 8 bases fit TRBD1. V dropped 7 bases and J dropped 6; count of bases not matched to a gene: 10. The CDR3 spans 13 residues. The V gene's germline CDR1 is SQVTM and CDR2 ANQGSEA. The CDR3 sequence: CSAPGQGVDGYTF. In DNA form, the CDR3 reads TGCAGCGCCCCCGGACAGGGAGTTGATGGCTACACCTTC.

The sample holds one count of this clone. V usage is TRBV4-1 and J usage is TRBJ2-2; D remains unclear. The germline gives CDR1 MGHRA, CDR2 YSYEKL. This CDR3 has 18 amino acids. Trimming took 0 bases from V and 1 from J, leaving 15 bases between them. CDR3 residues: CASSQDESLMMNTGELFF. DNA for the CDR3: TGCGCCAGCAGCCAAGATGAGTCATTGATGATGAACACCGGGGAGCTGTTTTTT.

J is TRBJ2-7 and V is TRBV9; 15 nucleotides agree with TRBD2. CDR1 is SGDLS and CDR2 is YYNGEE in the germline V gene. V shed 4 bases, J shed 3 bases, and the junction held 11 bases outside the gene matches. The CDR3 consists of 18 residues. CDR3 DNA: TGTGCCAGCAGCCCCGGACTAGCGGGAGGGCCCTTAATCTACGAGCAGTACTTC. Translating gives CASSPGLAGGPLIYEQYF. The full variable domain, completed using reference TRBV9 and TRBJ2-7, is DSGVTQTPKHLITATGQRVTLRCSPRSGDLSVYWYQQSLDQGLQFLIQYYNGEERAKGNILERFSAQQFPDLHSELNLSSLELGDSALYFCASSPGLAGGPLIYEQYFGPGTRLTVT.

This clone showed up just once. J is TRBJ2-5 and V is TRBV25-1; the D gene is possibly TRBD2 (5 bases). V lost 8 bases, J lost 5 bases, and 18 bases lay in between. Germline V gene sequence: CDR1 MGHDK, CDR2 SYGVNS. The CDR3 has 14 amino acids. CDR3 in amino acids: CASGSSFGSETQYF. The CDR3, as DNA: TGTGCCAGCGGGAGTAGCTTTGGGTCGGAGACCCAGTACTTC.

In the case of this clone: This sample includes further DNA sequences coding for the same CDR3. This rearrangement joins TRBV18 to TRBJ2-7; 7 bases match TRBD1. CDR3 length: 14 amino acids. After removal of 3 bases from V and 1 base from J, the junction contained 3 bases not matched to a gene. Germline V gene sequence: CDR1 KGHSH, CDR2 LQKENI. CDR3 residues: CASSPGRGSYEQYF. The CDR3 DNA reads TGTGCCAGCTCACCGGGCAGGGGGTCCTACGAGCAGTACTTC. The complete variable domain, with remaining parts taken from reference TRBV18 and TRBJ2-7, reads NAGVMQNPRHLVRRRGQEARLRCSPMKGHSHVYWYRQLPEEGLKFMVYLQKENIIDESGMPKERFSAEFPKEGPSILRIQQVVRGDSAAYFCASSPGRGSYEQYFGPGTRLTVT.

V is TRBV5-8 and J is TRBJ1-2, with D tentatively TRBD1 (5 bases). This CDR3 contains 17 residues. Germline loops: CDR1 SGHTS, CDR2 YDEGEE. V shed 4 bases and J shed 5 bases, with 24 bases lying between them. The CDR3, as DNA: TGTGCCAGCAGCCCTCCACAGTGGGGCCGTTCACGATATGGCTACACCTTC. Protein sequence: CASSPPQWGRSRYGYTF. Variable domain in full (rest from reference TRBV5-8 and TRBJ1-2): EAGVTQSPTHLIKTRGQQATLRCSPISGHTSVYWYQQALGLGLQFLLWYDEGEERNRGNFPPRFSGRQFPNYSSELNVNALELEDSALYLCASSPPQWGRSRYGYTFGSGTRLTVV.